A single sample gave rise to the 19 T cell receptor beta chains below, sequenced in a study of blood T cell repertoires in COVID-19. Sequenced by immunoSEQ multiplex PCR; TCRdb stores in-frame clones only, minus some. The sample lists under 200,000 clones, around 87% occurring once. What was sequenced was peripheral blood. The source is a man aged 35 to 55 with active or convalescent COVID-19.

This chain connects TRBV23-1 to TRBJ2-7; 12 positions match TRBD1. TRBV23-1 is an ORF, and what it does is uncertain. The CDR3 has 16 residues. With V trimmed by 2 bases and J by 5 bases, 7 bases remained unmatched. CDR3 region: CASSQMRDRGPDEQYF. The DNA for the CDR3 is TGCGCCAGCAGTCAAATGAGGGACAGGGGGCCTGACGAGCAGTACTTC.

The CDR3 bases are TGCGCCAGCAGTCTCTTGGAGGATACGCAGTATTTT. Protein sequence: CASSLLEDTQYF. The V gene is TRBV10-2, the J gene TRBJ2-3, with D unresolved. Between the trimmed V and J ends, which lost 5 bases and 6 bases, there was a span of 9 bases. CDR3 length: 12 residues. CDR1 WSHSY and CDR2 SAAADI come from the germline V gene.

The chain has TRBV19 and TRBJ1-2; 8 nucleotides align to TRBD1. Looked up from germline, CDR1 is LNHDA and CDR2 is SQIVND (reference sequence). The CDR3 covers 17 residues. Unmatched junction bases numbered 10, after V lost 2 bases and J lost 2 bases. CDR3 sequence (DNA): TGTGCCAGTAGTATATCAGCGACAGGGGCCCTCAACTATGGCTACACCTTC. The encoded protein is CASSISATGALNYGYTF.

CDR3 in DNA: TGTGCCAGCAATCCCTCTCCGGGACTCAACGTGGGGGGCTACACCTTC. Translated, it gives CASNPSPGLNVGGYTF. This chain uses TRBV25-1 with TRBJ1-2; D may be TRBD1 (5 bases). The V end lost 7 bases, the J end lost 8 bases, and 26 bases lay between the germline ends. The CDR3 covers 16 residues. From germline, CDR1 is MGHDK and CDR2 SYGVNS.

The chain has TRBV7-2 and TRBJ2-7, with 9 bases that match TRBD2. Germline V gene sequence: CDR1 SGHTA, CDR2 FQGNSA. The CDR3 spans 16 residues. V lost 0 bases, J lost 2 bases, and 5 bases stayed unmatched. The DNA of the CDR3 is TGTGCCAGCAGCTTAGCGCACGGCGGGGGGGCCTACGAGCAGTACTTC. Protein product: CASSLAHGGGAYEQYF.

This clone was counted a single time. This chain connects TRBV14 to TRBJ1-1; 9 bases line up with TRBD1. Losses at the gene ends were 5 bases for V and 1 base for J; bases not matched to a gene: 11. Germline values: CDR1 SGHDN, CDR2 FVKESK. The CDR3 spans 17 residues. The CDR3 sequence is CASSWGGLTGGNTEAFF. CDR3 DNA sequence: TGTGCCAGCAGCTGGGGAGGCCTGACAGGGGGGAACACTGAAGCTTTCTTT.

The gene calls are TRBV20-1 and TRBJ2-2, with 9 positions matching TRBD2. Germline V lookup: CDR1 DFQATT, CDR2 SNEGSKA (reference sequence). Trimming took 3 bases from V and 5 from J; bases not matched to a gene: 7. CDR3 size: 15 residues. DNA for the CDR3: TGCAGTGCTAGTGGTAGCGGGGGCCGTACCGGGGAGCTGTTTTTT. It translates to CSASGSGGRTGELFF.

The V gene is TRBV27, the J gene TRBJ1-2; TRBD1 matches at 9 bases. The V segment lost 2 bases and the J segment 6 bases; nucleotides outside the gene matches: 1. There are 13 residues in the CDR3. Germline V gives CDR1 MNHEY, CDR2 SMNVEV (reference sequence). The CDR3 loop is CASSLTGGHGYTF. CDR3 sequence (DNA): TGTGCCAGCAGTTTAACAGGGGGCCATGGCTACACCTTC.

The rearrangement uses TRBV9 and TRBJ1-5; 9 bases are a match to TRBD1. The CDR3 consists of 15 residues. Germline V gene lookup returns CDR1 SGDLS and CDR2 YYNGEE. With 0 bases clipped from V and 2 bases from J, the junction kept 0 bases outside the gene matches. The CDR3: CASSVGTGGNQPQHF. The CDR3 region has the DNA TGTGCCAGCAGCGTAGGGACAGGGGGCAATCAGCCCCAGCATTTT.

V is TRBV19 and J is TRBJ1-6, with a weak D call TRBD1 (5 bases). Germline CDR1 and CDR2: LNHDA and SQIVND (reference sequence). Between the trimmed V and J ends, which lost 5 bases and 3 bases, there was a span of 17 bases. The CDR3 extends over 17 amino acids. CDR3 in amino acids: CASSETANLVYNSPLHF. The DNA for the CDR3 is TGTGCCAGTAGTGAGACAGCTAACCTAGTCTATAATTCACCCCTCCACTTT.

The rearrangement links TRBV27 to TRBJ1-1, with 8 bases fitting TRBD1. CDR1 is MNHEY and CDR2 is SMNVEV in the germline V gene (reference sequence). The V segment lost 3 bases and the J segment 4 bases; nucleotides outside the gene matches: 7. The CDR3 is 15 residues long. In DNA form, the CDR3 reads TGTGCCAGCAGTTTCCTCCCTACAGGGGGCACTGAAGCTTTCTTT. Its translation is CASSFLPTGGTEAFF.

The CDR3 loop reads CASSSTRLAGNRDTGELFF. In DNA, the CDR3 is TGTGCCAGTAGTTCAACTCGACTAGCGGGGAATAGGGACACCGGGGAGCTGTTTTTT. The chain couples TRBV19 to TRBJ2-2; TRBD2 agrees at 11 bases. The CDR3 covers 19 residues. Germline CDR1 and CDR2: LNHDA and SQIVND (reference sequence). After removal of 5 bases from V and 3 bases from J, the junction contained 14 bases not matched to a gene.

The chain recombines TRBV28 with TRBJ1-6; 8 bases are shared with TRBD1. CDR1 and CDR2 (germline): MDHEN, SYDVKM. CDR3 length: 14 residues. Trimming took 5 bases from V and 10 from J; bases not matched to a gene: 7. CDR3 sequence reads: CASSPTGAGSPLHF. CDR3 DNA: TGTGCCAGCAGTCCGACAGGGGCCGGGTCACCCCTCCACTTT.

The chain carries TRBV5-1 and TRBJ1-1, with a possible D match to TRBD1 (5 bases). The V and J ends lost 8 bases and 1 base respectively, with 15 bases between them. The CDR3 spans 14 residues. Germline V CDR1 and CDR2: SGHRS, YFSETQ. The CDR3 protein is CASRALGGNTEAFF. CDR3 bases: TGCGCCAGTAGAGCTCTCGGGGGGAACACTGAAGCTTTCTTT. Complete variable domain (other parts from reference TRBV5-1 and TRBJ1-1): KAGVTQTPRYLIKTRGQQVTLSCSPISGHRSVSWYQQTPGQGLQFLFEYFSETQRNKGNFPGRFSGRQFSNSRSEMNVSTLELGDSALYLCASRALGGNTEAFFGQGTRLTVV.

The V gene is TRBV6-6, the J gene TRBJ1-4, with 8 positions matching TRBD1. Germline V gives CDR1 MNHNY, CDR2 SVGAGI (reference sequence). The CDR3 has 13 residues. Trimming at V came to 5 bases and at J to 7 bases, leaving 3 bases not matched to a gene. The CDR3 spells CASSTGGGEKLFF. In DNA, the CDR3 is TGTGCCAGCAGTACAGGGGGGGGTGAAAAACTGTTTTTT.

The J gene is TRBJ2-5, the V gene TRBV15; the match to TRBD2 covers 9 bases. Germline CDR1 LNHNV, CDR2 YYDKDF (reference sequence). V gave up 3 bases and J gave up 5 bases; unmatched junction bases: 10. This CDR3 region has 16 residues. The CDR3 region is CATSRGRLAARETQYF. The CDR3 bases are TGTGCCACCAGCAGGGGAAGACTAGCGGCTAGGGAGACCCAGTACTTC.

This chain links TRBV11-3 with TRBJ1-2, with D perhaps TRBD1 (6 bases). The CDR3 is 15 residues long. V was trimmed by 3 bases and J by 3 bases, leaving 14 bases between them. In germline, CDR1 is SGHNT, CDR2 YENEEA. CDR3: CASSFWGYRDYGYTF. CDR3 DNA: TGTGCCAGCAGCTTCTGGGGGTACAGGGACTATGGCTACACCTTC.

The V call is TRBV19, the J call TRBJ2-5; 9 nucleotides agree with TRBD1. This CDR3 comprises 15 residues. Germline trimming cut 4 bases from V and 3 bases from J; bases unmatched to any gene: 6. CDR1 and CDR2 from the germline V gene are LNHDA and SQIVND (reference sequence). CDR3: CASSKTTGGEETQYF. The DNA of the CDR3 is TGTGCCAGTAGTAAGACGACAGGGGGGGAAGAGACCCAGTACTTC.

The gene calls are TRBV4-1 and TRBJ1-5; perhaps TRBD1 as D (5 bases). Germline loops: CDR1 MGHRA, CDR2 YSYEKL. With 0 bases removed from V and 7 bases from J, the gap between germline ends came to 13 bases. The CDR3 runs 15 residues. As DNA, the CDR3 is TGCGCCAGCAGCCAAGATGGAGGGGCGCTACAGCCCCAGCATTTT. Translating it yields CASSQDGGALQPQHF.